Listed here are 19 T cell receptor beta chains from one sample, sequenced in a study of cytomegalovirus exposure and HLA in healthy donors. PCR primers comprised 60 Vbeta and 13 Jbeta primers. TCRdb's copy holds only in-frame clones and misses some; the assay was immunoSEQ multiplex PCR. The table has some 150,000 clones, almost 85% seen once. The sequencing input was PBMCs. Source of these receptors: a woman aged 40 to 50 in good health and CMV-seronegative.

The chain carries TRBV18 and TRBJ1-5; 9 bases align to TRBD1. Germline CDR1 is KGHSH and CDR2 is LQKENI. The CDR3 loop spans 21 amino acids. After removal of 4 bases from V and 0 bases from J, the junction contained 19 bases not matched to a gene. Here the CDR3 reads CASSLTLIRQGEGYSNQPQHF. The CDR3 bases are TGTGCCAGCTCACTTACCCTGATCAGACAGGGGGAAGGGTATAGCAATCAGCCCCAGCATTTT.

This clone has a single count. The chain combines TRBV5-1 with TRBJ2-5, with TRBD1 as a possible D gene (5 bases). The end of the DNA fits TRBJ2-7 better, so the J call may be wrong. Germline V gene lookup returns CDR1 SGHRS and CDR2 YFSETQ. The CDR3 runs to 15 residues. The CDR3 DNA is TGCGCCAGCAGCTTGCAGGGTGTTAGCTCCTACGAGCAGTACTTC. Encoded protein: CASSLQGVSSYEQYF.

This clone was picked up a small number of times. The rearrangement links TRBV11-2 to TRBJ1-5; no clear D gene. Germline V CDR1 and CDR2: SGHAT, FQNNGV. This CDR3 has 15 amino acids. V lost 1 base, J lost 9 bases, and 16 bases lay in between. The CDR3 DNA is TGTGCCAGCAGCTTAGGACTTACGGGTATGGGGCCCCAGCATTTT. Amino acid sequence: CASSLGLTGMGPQHF.

The CDR3 spells CASADTDTQYF. As DNA, the CDR3 is TGTGCCAGCGCAGACACAGATACGCAGTATTTT. The chain is built from TRBV28 and TRBJ2-3; D uncertain. CDR1 and CDR2 (germline): MDHEN, SYDVKM. The CDR3 sequence is 11 residues long. V was cut by 8 bases and J by 2 bases, with 5 bases left in between.

V gene TRBV14 combines with J gene TRBJ1-4; 10 bases fit TRBD1. V lost 1 base to trimming and J lost 8 bases; unmatched junction nucleotides: 13. Per germline, CDR1 SGHDN and CDR2 FVKESK. This CDR3 contains 18 residues. Written as DNA, the CDR3 is TGTGCCAGCAGCCAAGGGCCGGGACAGGGGAGGAGGGACGAAAAACTGTTTTTT. Translating it yields CASSQGPGQGRRDEKLFF. The entire variable domain, with the rest obtained from reference TRBV14 and TRBJ1-4, is as follows: EAGVTQFPSHSVIEKGQTVTLRCDPISGHDNLYWYRRVMGKEIKFLLHFVKESKQDESGMPNNRFLAERTGGTYSTLKVQPAELEDSGVYFCASSQGPGQGRRDEKLFFGSGTQLSVL.

The V call is TRBV11-2, the J call TRBJ2-1; 9 bases are shared with TRBD2. V trimming: 0 bases; J trimming: 9 bases; junction bases outside the gene matches: 0. CDR3 length equals 13 residues. Germline CDR1 reads SGHAT; CDR2 reads FQNNGV. The CDR3, as DNA: TGTGCCAGCAGCTTAGAAGCGGGGGGTGAGCAGTTCTTC. It encodes CASSLEAGGEQFF.

This chain links TRBV7-2 with TRBJ1-3; the D gene is possibly TRBD1 (6 bases). CDR1 SGHTA and CDR2 FQGNSA come from the germline V gene. The CDR3 has 15 residues. V lost 5 bases and J 4 bases, leaving 15 bases between the germline ends. CDR3 sequence (DNA): TGTGCCAGCAGCCAGGGGCCAGGGTCCGGAAACACCATATATTTT. This translates into CASSQGPGSGNTIYF.

The CDR3 DNA follows: TGTGCCAGCAGTTTAGCGGGATTCTCCTACGAGCAGTACTTC. The encoded protein is CASSLAGFSYEQYF. This chain links TRBV6-5 with TRBJ2-7, with TRBD2 matching 8 bases. The CDR3 sequence is 14 residues long. Germline values: CDR1 MNHEY, CDR2 SVGAGI. J lost 0 bases, V lost 4 bases, and 2 bases had no gene match.

The chain couples TRBV7-4 to TRBJ1-5; weak D call: TRBD1 (6 bases). This CDR3 spans 14 amino acids. The germline gives CDR1 SGHVT, CDR2 SQSDAQ. Trimming cost V 1 base and J 5 bases, with 9 bases left between them. The CDR3 reads CASSLVNRDQPQHF. The DNA for the CDR3 is TGTGCCAGCAGCTTAGTGAACAGGGATCAGCCCCAGCATTTT. Together with reference TRBV7-4 and TRBJ1-5, the CDR3 gives the full variable domain: GAGVSQSPRYKVAKRGRDVALRCDSISGHVTLYWYRQTLGQGSEVLTYSQSDAQRDKSGRPSGRFSAERPERSVSTLKIQRTEQGDSAVYLCASSLVNRDQPQHFGDGTRLSIL.

The chain employs TRBV5-4 and TRBJ2-2, with 8 bases matching TRBD2. Trimming cost V 4 bases and J 6 bases; bases outside gene matches: 11. Germline V lookup: CDR1 SGHNT, CDR2 YYREEE (reference sequence). This CDR3 has 16 residues. The CDR3 nucleotides read TGTGCCAGCAGCGTAGGACTAGCTCTTTCCCCCGGGGAGCTGTTTTTT. Protein product: CASSVGLALSPGELFF. Based on the CDR3 plus reference TRBV5-4 and TRBJ2-2, the full variable domain is ETGVTQSPTHLIKTRGQQVTLRCSSQSGHNTVSWYQQALGQGPQFIFQYYREEENGRGNFPPRFSGLQFPNYSSELNVNALELDDSALYLCASSVGLALSPGELFFGEGSRLTVL.

This chain links TRBV7-2 with TRBJ1-1, with D unclear. CDR3 length equals 13 residues. Looked up from germline, CDR1 is SGHTA and CDR2 is FQGNSA. The ends were cut back, 2 bases at V and 3 bases at J, with 7 bases in the middle. The CDR3 reads CASSLSFDTEAFF. DNA of the CDR3: TGTGCCAGCAGCTTATCTTTTGACACTGAAGCTTTCTTT.

CDR3 DNA: TGTGCCAGCAGCTTAGATTTGAGGGCGAACTATGGCTACACCTTC. The encoded protein is CASSLDLRANYGYTF. The chain uses TRBV11-2 and TRBJ1-2; D unresolved. The CDR3 is 15 residues long. The V gene lost 0 bases and the J gene lost 2 bases, with 10 bases spanning the gap. CDR1 and CDR2 (germline): SGHAT, FQNNGV.

This clone has a handful of counts. Written as DNA, the CDR3 is TGTGCCAGCAGCTCCCAAGTGACTAGCGGGAGCTATGAGCAGTTCTTC. It encodes CASSSQVTSGSYEQFF. The chain employs TRBV5-5 and TRBJ2-1, with 12 bases lining up with TRBD2. V lost 3 bases, J lost 8 bases, and 9 bases stayed unmatched. The germline V gene encodes CDR1 SGHKS and CDR2 YYEKEE (reference sequence). The CDR3 runs to 16 residues.

This chain uses TRBV2 with TRBJ2-1; D is uncertain. The CDR3 has 11 amino acids. From germline, CDR1 is SNHLY and CDR2 FYNNEI. V lost 6 bases to trimming and J lost 8 bases, with 8 bases between them. The CDR3 coding sequence is TGTGCCAGCAGGCCCCGGGATGAGCAGTTCTTC. It codes for CASRPRDEQFF.

This clone was counted a few times. The chain recombines TRBV6-5 with TRBJ2-1, with 11 positions matching TRBD1. The CDR3 loop spans 15 amino acids. With 1 base clipped from V and 9 bases from J, the junction kept 5 bases outside the gene matches. Germline CDR1 is MNHEY and CDR2 is SVGAGI. The chain's CDR3 is CASSYWDRGGREQFF. Written as DNA, the CDR3 is TGTGCCAGCAGTTACTGGGACAGGGGGGGACGTGAGCAGTTCTTC.

This clone was seen once. This chain uses TRBV9 with TRBJ2-7; 9 bases map to TRBD2. CDR1 is SGDLS, CDR2 YYNGEE, per germline. V lost 1 base to trimming and J lost 3 bases; unmatched junction nucleotides: 5. CDR3 length: 15 amino acids. The CDR3 DNA reads as TGTGCCAGCAGCGTATCGGCTAGCGGGAACTACGAGCAGTACTTC. It is translated as CASSVSASGNYEQYF.

The gene calls are TRBV4-1 and TRBJ2-4; the D gene is possibly TRBD1 (6 bases). The CDR3 runs to 18 residues. Germline V gene sequence: CDR1 MGHRA, CDR2 YSYEKL. Trimming removed 3 bases at V and 0 bases at J, with 18 bases between. The CDR3 protein is CASSHNPGTTLAKNIQYF. CDR3 DNA sequence: TGCGCCAGCAGCCATAATCCCGGGACAACACTAGCCAAAAACATTCAGTACTTC.

This chain joins TRBV10-1 and TRBJ2-3, with D unclear. The length of the CDR3 is 12 residues. Trimming took 5 bases from V and 2 from J, leaving 5 bases between them. From germline, CDR1 is WNHNN and CDR2 SYGVQD (reference sequence). The CDR3 sequence: CASSINTDTQYF. The CDR3 region has the DNA TGCGCCAGCAGTATAAACACAGATACGCAGTATTTT.

The gene calls are TRBV5-1 and TRBJ2-1; TRBD2 matches 12 bases. The CDR3 covers 17 residues. In germline, CDR1 is SGHRS, CDR2 YFSETQ. After removal of 0 bases from V and 0 bases from J, the junction contained 1 base not matched to a gene. The DNA of the CDR3 is TGCGCCAGCAGCTTGGAACTAGCGGGGGGCTCCTACAATGAGCAGTTCTTC. Translating gives CASSLELAGGSYNEQFF.